This T cell receptor beta chain stems from a study of blood T cell repertoires in COVID-19. On the study more broadly: The analysed material was cDNA or gDNA that came from T cells, B-cell-depleted T cells, or PBMCs.

Using immunoSEQ multiplex PCR, the repertoire was profiled, and TCRdb retains in-frame clones only, with some absent. The data contain about 35,000 clones, around 80% of them seen just once; the ten biggest clones take up less than 12%. CDR3 length equals 15 residues. Trimming at V came to 5 bases and at J to 1 base, leaving 8 bases not matched to a gene. CDR1 is MNHEY and CDR2 is SVGAGI in the germline V gene. This clonotype originated in a man in his fifties or sixties in a cohort sampled during active COVID-19. The rearrangement joins TRBV6-5 to TRBJ2-7, with 7 bases lining up with TRBD2. Sequenced material: peripheral blood. In DNA form, the CDR3 reads TGTGCCAGCAGTAAAAGAACCGGGGGGTCCTACGAGCAGTACTTC. Translated, it gives CASSKRTGGSYEQYF.